In this sample, the clone carrying this T cell receptor beta chain turned up once. What it binds is not known. The data are from a study of T cell responses to AZD1222 COVID-19 vaccine. Profiled with immunoSEQ multiplex PCR; TCRdb holds only in-frame clones, not every one. Of 200,000 to 250,000 clones in the sample, approximately 94% were seen once. Study-level results: Repertoire sampling occurred only after the peak T cell response. Of the AZD1222 recipients, only five to seven were seropositive at baseline. Variant regions that are unmutated are reportedly the target of nearly half of spike-specific TCRs.

Between the trimmed V and J ends, which lost 1 base and 5 bases, there was a span of 5 bases. Germline CDR1 is SGHTA and CDR2 is FQGNSA. The CDR3 totals 13 residues. The sample was peripheral blood, taken on day 0 of MenACWY control vaccination. This TCR derives from an adult in good health. The rearrangement uses TRBV7-2 and TRBJ2-2; D is undetermined. In DNA form, the CDR3 reads TGTGCCAGCAGCTTAGTACAGACCGGGGAGCTGTTTTTT. Residues: CASSLVQTGELFF. Variable domain in full (rest from reference TRBV7-2 and TRBJ2-2): GAGVSQSPSNKVTEKGKDVELRCDPISGHTALYWYRQSLGQGLEFLIYFQGNSAPDKSGLPSDRFSAERTGGSVSTLTIQRTQQEDSAVYLCASSLVQTGELFFGEGSRLTVL.